This TCR beta chain was sequenced during a study of blood T cell repertoires in COVID-19. Background on the study: Acute-phase and convalescent COVID-19 samples originated in the United States, Italy and Spain. T cells, B-cell-depleted T cells, or PBMCs provided the cDNA or gDNA that served as material.

Sequencing was performed with immunoSEQ multiplex PCR; in TCRdb, only in-frame clones are kept and a portion is missing. The data hold approximately 140,000 clones, with roughly 89% observed a single time. J was trimmed by 10 bases and V by 3 bases; bases with no gene match: 7. This CDR3 has 15 residues. Germline V lookup: CDR1 MNHEY, CDR2 SMNVEV (reference sequence). The receptor was isolated from a man aged 50-60 years with active or convalescent COVID-19. V gene TRBV27 combines with J gene TRBJ1-6; TRBD1 agrees at 9 bases. The specimen was peripheral blood. The CDR3 is CASSFGGQGGSPLHF. CDR3 in DNA: TGTGCCAGCAGTTTTGGGGGACAGGGCGGATCACCCCTCCACTTT.